This T cell receptor beta chain was profiled in a study of early T cells in non-severe SARS-CoV-2 infection. For the study at large: Whole-blood bulk RNA, unsorted, was sequenced, and chains were unpaired.

Individual cDNA molecules were tagged with unique molecular identifiers, the study reported. TCRdb re-analysed the 5' RACE reads in MiXCR, keeping a single row per CDR3 protein. The sample contains around 83,000 distinct CDR3 sequences, 10% of which appear only once. The CDR3 is made up of 16 amino acids. V lost 2 bases and J lost 0; bases outside the gene matches: 5. Looked up from germline, CDR1 is SGHAT and CDR2 is FQNNGV. This clonotype was detected only a few times. What it recognizes is unknown. General study results and limits: The VDJdb matching leaned toward anti-spike CD8 responses and overlooked private and CD4 specificities.

The V call is TRBV11-2, the J call TRBJ2-3; 7 bases agree with TRBD2. Sequences were derived from whole blood, sampled at baseline. The TCR comes from an adult who was a healthcare worker with PCR-confirmed SARS-CoV-2 infection or an uninfected control (not recorded which). The CDR3 here is CASSLLAGTSTDTQYF. CDR3 nucleotides: TGTGCCAGCAGCTTATTAGCGGGTACTAGCACAGATACGCAGTATTTT.